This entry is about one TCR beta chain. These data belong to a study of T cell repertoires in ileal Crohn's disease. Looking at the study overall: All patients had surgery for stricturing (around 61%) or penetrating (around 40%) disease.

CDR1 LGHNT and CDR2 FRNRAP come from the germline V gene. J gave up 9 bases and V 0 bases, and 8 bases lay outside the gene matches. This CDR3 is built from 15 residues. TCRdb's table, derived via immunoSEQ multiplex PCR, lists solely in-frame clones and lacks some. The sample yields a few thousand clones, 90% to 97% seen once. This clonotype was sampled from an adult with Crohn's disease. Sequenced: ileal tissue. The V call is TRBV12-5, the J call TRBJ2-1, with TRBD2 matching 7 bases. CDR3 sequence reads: CASGLVLAGASEQFF. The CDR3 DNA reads TGTGCTAGTGGTTTGGTACTGGCGGGAGCATCTGAGCAGTTCTTC.